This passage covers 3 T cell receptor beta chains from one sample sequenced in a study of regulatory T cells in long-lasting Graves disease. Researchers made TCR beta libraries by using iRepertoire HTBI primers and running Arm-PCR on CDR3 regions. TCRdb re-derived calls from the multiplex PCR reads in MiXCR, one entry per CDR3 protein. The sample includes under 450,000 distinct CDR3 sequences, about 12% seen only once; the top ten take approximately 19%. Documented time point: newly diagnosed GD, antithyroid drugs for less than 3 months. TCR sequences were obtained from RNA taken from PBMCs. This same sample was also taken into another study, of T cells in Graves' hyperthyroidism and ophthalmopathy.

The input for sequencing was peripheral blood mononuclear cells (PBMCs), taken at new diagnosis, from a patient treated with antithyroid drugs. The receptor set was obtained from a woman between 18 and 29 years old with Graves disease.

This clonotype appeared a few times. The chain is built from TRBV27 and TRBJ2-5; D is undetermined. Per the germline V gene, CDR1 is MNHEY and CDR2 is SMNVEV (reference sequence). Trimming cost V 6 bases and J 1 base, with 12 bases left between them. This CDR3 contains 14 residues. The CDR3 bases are TGTGCCAGCAGCCCCGAATACTCCCAAGAGACCCAGTACTTC. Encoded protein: CASSPEYSQETQYF.

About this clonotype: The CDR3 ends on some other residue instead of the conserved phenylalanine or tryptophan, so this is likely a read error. CDR3 protein: CASSLTARDPYNEQFL. Here the CDR3 DNA reads TGTGCCAGCAGTTTGACGGCCCGGGACCCCTACAATGAGCAGTTCCTC. The J gene is TRBJ2-1, the V gene TRBV28; tentatively, D is TRBD1 or TRBD2 (5 bases each). This CDR3 contains 16 residues. V was clipped by 3 bases and J by 2 bases, with 14 bases between them. From germline, CDR1 is MDHEN and CDR2 SYDVKM.

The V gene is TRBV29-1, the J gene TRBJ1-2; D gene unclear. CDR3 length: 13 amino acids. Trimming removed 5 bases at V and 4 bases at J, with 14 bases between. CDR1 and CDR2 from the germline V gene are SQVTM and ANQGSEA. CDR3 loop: CSVKTKGFYGYTF. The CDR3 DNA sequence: TGCAGCGTTAAGACAAAGGGTTTCTATGGCTACACCTTC. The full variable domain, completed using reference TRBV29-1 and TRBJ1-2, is SAVISQKPSRDICQRGTSLTIQCQVDSQVTMMFWYRQQPGQSLTLIATANQGSEATYESGFVIDKFPISRPNLTFSTLTVSNMSPEDSSIYLCSVKTKGFYGYTFGSGTRLTVV.